This T cell receptor (beta chain) stems from a study of shared clonotypes between healthy human individuals. Clones were sequenced by immunoSEQ multiplex PCR, and TCRdb holds only the in-frame ones, with some missing. Of a few million clones listed, more than 80% are singletons. The CDR3 is made up of 19 amino acids. Germline V gene data show CDR1 as SGHTA and CDR2 as FQGNSA. The V gene end was trimmed by 8 bases and the J gene end by 3 bases; junction bases not matched to a gene: 14. General observations from the study: When naive CD4 clonotypes were compared across a handful of donors, 4% to 6.5% were shared.

Turning to this clone: Its specificity is unknown.

This receptor was taken from a man younger than 30 in good health. V gene TRBV7-2 combines with J gene TRBJ2-3, with 16 nucleotides matching TRBD2. Sequenced sample: naive CD4+ T cells sorted from blood. Subset here: CD45RA+ positively selected. The CDR3 is CASHPPGTSGRAGTDTQYF. CDR3 coding DNA: TGTGCCAGCCACCCTCCCGGGACTAGCGGGAGGGCCGGGACAGATACGCAGTATTTT.